Listed here are 8 T cell receptor beta chains from one sample, sequenced in a study of blood T cell repertoires in COVID-19. Clones were read by immunoSEQ multiplex PCR, and TCRdb kept only the in-frame ones, dropping some. The table lists roughly 130,000 clones, 70% to 80% of them singletons, with around 5% in the top ten. Sequencing used peripheral blood. These TCRs come from a woman between 65 and 79 years old with COVID-19, enrolled during active disease.

This clone appeared once. The rearrangement uses TRBV3-1 (or the pseudogene TRBV3-2) and TRBJ1-4, with D maybe TRBD1 (5 bases). Germline CDR1 LGHDT, CDR2 YNNKEL (reference sequence). V lost 8 bases and J lost 6, with 16 bases in between. The CDR3 totals 14 residues. CDR3 amino acids: CASRKRGRDEKLFF. The CDR3 DNA follows: TGTGCCAGCCGGAAAAGGGGCAGGGATGAAAAACTGTTTTTT.

The chain combines TRBV7-8 with TRBJ1-1; possibly TRBD1 for D (6 bases). Trimming stripped 2 bases from V and 4 bases from J, with 14 bases between. The CDR3 loop spans 15 amino acids. Germline CDR1 is SGHVS and CDR2 is FQNEAQ. CDR3 DNA: TGTGCCAGCAGCTTACGGGGGGGGCAGGGCACTGAAGCTTTCTTT. It specifies CASSLRGGQGTEAFF. Full variable domain (outside the CDR3, taken from reference TRBV7-8 and TRBJ1-1): GAGVSQSPRYKVAKRGQDVALRCDPISGHVSLFWYQQALGQGPEFLTYFQNEAQLDKSGLPSDRFFAERPEGSVSTLKIQRTQQEDSAVYLCASSLRGGQGTEAFFGQGTRLTVV.

The V call is TRBV9, the J call TRBJ2-1, with D possibly TRBD2 on 6 matching bases. Germline CDR1 and CDR2: SGDLS and YYNGEE. Deletions cut 3 bases from V and 3 bases from J, with 13 bases between. The CDR3 is 15 residues long. DNA of the CDR3: TGTGCCAGCAGCGAACTAGGAGGGATCTACAATGAGCAGTTCTTC. Protein sequence: CASSELGGIYNEQFF. The variable domain in full, completed from reference TRBV9 and TRBJ2-1, reads DSGVTQTPKHLITATGQRVTLRCSPRSGDLSVYWYQQSLDQGLQFLIQYYNGEERAKGNILERFSAQQFPDLHSELNLSSLELGDSALYFCASSELGGIYNEQFFGPGTRLTVL.

The chain joins TRBV11-2 to TRBJ2-5, with 8 bases identical to TRBD2. CDR1 and CDR2 (germline): SGHAT, FQNNGV. V was pared by 5 bases and J by 5 bases, with 7 bases of the junction left unmatched. This CDR3 is built from 14 residues. CDR3 in DNA: TGTGCCAGCAGCCCCGGGGGGGAGTGGGAGACCCAGTACTTC. Translated, it gives CASSPGGEWETQYF.

The rearrangement joins TRBV3-1 (or the pseudogene TRBV3-2) to TRBJ2-7; 7 bases match TRBD1. The germline CDR1 and CDR2 sequences are LGHDT and YNNKEL (reference sequence). Unmatched junction bases numbered 12, after V lost 1 base and J lost 6 bases. There are 16 residues in the CDR3. The CDR3 is CASSQVTGELLVEQYF. Written as DNA, the CDR3 is TGTGCCAGCAGCCAAGTCACAGGGGAACTACTGGTCGAGCAGTACTTC.

This clone showed up just once. This chain links TRBV19 with TRBJ2-5; 9 bases line up with TRBD2. This CDR3 has 15 residues. Losses at the gene ends were 4 bases for V and 5 bases for J; bases not matched to a gene: 8. Germline V gene lookup returns CDR1 LNHDA and CDR2 SQIVND (reference sequence). The CDR3 DNA sequence: TGTGCCAGTAGTAGCCCAGCGGGGGGCGGTGAGACCCAGTACTTC. Protein product: CASSSPAGGGETQYF.

This clone was seen a handful of times. The chain joins TRBV28 to TRBJ1-2, with D hard to call. Deletions cut 2 bases from V and 4 bases from J, with 11 bases between. The CDR3 totals 14 residues. In germline, CDR1 is MDHEN, CDR2 SYDVKM. CDR3 DNA: TGTGCCAGCAGTTTACCCGGTACCCTCTATGGCTACACCTTC. Translating gives CASSLPGTLYGYTF.

This rearrangement joins TRBV5-1 to TRBJ1-2; 11 positions agree with TRBD1. The CDR3 is 15 residues long. The germline V gene has CDR1 SGHRS and CDR2 YFSETQ. Trimming cost V 0 bases and J 8 bases; bases outside gene matches: 6. The DNA of the CDR3 is TGCGCCAGCAGCTTGGGAGGACAGGGGGCCTTGGGCTACACCTTC. This translates into CASSLGGQGALGYTF.